Each of the 28 T cell receptor beta chains below was sequenced from the same sample in a study of cytomegalovirus exposure and HLA in healthy donors. Produced via immunoSEQ multiplex PCR; TCRdb's table is partial and in-frame only. The sample has approximately 130,000 clones, roughly 90% seen once. Sequencing was carried out using PBMCs. The receptors were gathered from a woman between 18 and 30 years old in good health and CMV-seronegative.

V is TRBV27 and J is TRBJ2-7; 8 bases are a match to TRBD2. The CDR3 spans 18 residues. CDR1 and CDR2 from the germline V gene are MNHEY and SMNVEV (reference sequence). J lost 1 base, V lost 6 bases, and 17 bases had no gene match. DNA for the CDR3: TGTGCCAGCAGATCAGGGCTCGTACTAGCGGACTCTTCCTACGAGCAGTACTTC. It translates to CASRSGLVLADSSYEQYF.

The chain carries TRBV5-4 and TRBJ2-5, with TRBD2 identical over 10 bases. Germline-derived CDR1 and CDR2 are SGHNT and YYREEE (reference sequence). V dropped 1 base and J dropped 4; count of bases not matched to a gene: 10. The CDR3 extends over 17 amino acids. The CDR3 region is CASSLRLAGVSGETQYF. CDR3 nucleotides: TGTGCCAGCAGCTTGAGGCTAGCGGGAGTATCAGGAGAGACCCAGTACTTC. The whole variable domain, remainder taken from reference TRBV5-4 and TRBJ2-5, is ETGVTQSPTHLIKTRGQQVTLRCSSQSGHNTVSWYQQALGQGPQFIFQYYREEENGRGNFPPRFSGLQFPNYSSELNVNALELDDSALYLCASSLRLAGVSGETQYFGPGTRLLVL.

This clone has ten or more counts. The chain recombines TRBV4-2 with TRBJ2-7; 8 nucleotides agree with TRBD1. Trimming at V came to 0 bases and at J to 3 bases, leaving 10 bases not matched to a gene. This CDR3 spans 17 amino acids. The germline gives CDR1 LGHNA, CDR2 YNFKEQ. CDR3 in amino acids: CASSQDPVGDRGYEQYF. CDR3 DNA sequence: TGTGCCAGCAGCCAAGATCCCGTCGGCGACAGGGGCTACGAGCAGTACTTC.

This clone came up a few times. This rearrangement joins TRBV5-6 to TRBJ2-5, with 8 bases fitting TRBD1. CDR1 SGHDT and CDR2 YYEEEE come from the germline V gene. The CDR3 is made up of 14 amino acids. V lost 4 bases, J lost 5 bases, and 7 bases stayed unmatched. The CDR3 loop reads CASSRQGSMETQYF. Written as DNA, the CDR3 is TGTGCCAGCAGCCGACAGGGGTCCATGGAGACCCAGTACTTC.

This sequence joins TRBV2 and TRBJ2-5, with 9 positions matching TRBD2. The V segment lost 7 bases and the J segment 3 bases; nucleotides outside the gene matches: 6. Germline CDR1 reads SNHLY; CDR2 reads FYNNEI. This CDR3 contains 14 residues. This chain's CDR3 is CASNQIAGEETQYF. Written as DNA, the CDR3 is TGTGCCAGCAATCAAATAGCGGGAGAAGAGACCCAGTACTTC.

The chain joins TRBV27 to TRBJ2-1, with TRBD1 matching 8 bases. This CDR3 contains 12 residues. Trimming cost V 5 bases and J 12 bases; bases outside gene matches: 6. Germline CDR1 reads MNHEY; CDR2 reads SMNVEV (reference sequence). In DNA, the CDR3 is TGTGCCAGCAGTGACAGGGGCGGGCGGCAGTTCTTC. Its translation is CASSDRGGRQFF.

V usage is TRBV2 and J usage is TRBJ2-1; 8 bases are shared with TRBD1. J gave up 8 bases and V 3 bases, and 3 bases lay outside the gene matches. Germline values: CDR1 SNHLY, CDR2 FYNNEI. CDR3 length: 13 amino acids. CDR3 protein: CASSDDRGDEQFF. In nucleotides, the CDR3 is TGTGCCAGCAGTGACGACAGGGGCGATGAGCAGTTCTTC. Based on the CDR3 plus reference TRBV2 and TRBJ2-1, the full variable domain is EPEVTQTPSHQVTQMGQEVILRCVPISNHLYFYWYRQILGQKVEFLVSFYNNEISEKSEIFDDQFSVERPDGSNFTLKIRSTKLEDSAMYFCASSDDRGDEQFFGPGTRLTVL.

The V call is TRBV28, the J call TRBJ2-7; 11 bases align to TRBD1. After removal of 5 bases from V and 4 bases from J, the junction contained 10 bases not matched to a gene. CDR1 is MDHEN, CDR2 SYDVKM, per germline. The CDR3 runs to 16 residues. Here the CDR3 reads CASSATGTGGGYEQYF. The CDR3 DNA sequence: TGTGCCAGCAGTGCTACCGGGACAGGGGGGGGATACGAGCAGTACTTC.

This chain links TRBV25-1 with TRBJ1-2; the D is unclear. V dropped 5 bases and J dropped 0 bases, with 10 bases sitting between them. The CDR3 is made up of 14 amino acids. The germline V gene has CDR1 MGHDK and CDR2 SYGVNS. CDR3 coding DNA: TGTGCCAGCAGTCCGGCAGACTCTAACTATGGCTACACCTTC. Amino acids: CASSPADSNYGYTF.

The chain carries TRBV7-2 and TRBJ1-1; weak D call: TRBD1 (6 bases). Trimming removed 7 bases from V and 1 base from J, with 10 bases in between. CDR1 and CDR2 (germline): SGHTA, FQGNSA. The CDR3 is made up of 13 amino acids. CDR3 coding DNA: TGTGCCAGCAACCGACAGGCGAACACTGAAGCTTTCTTT. Its protein is CASNRQANTEAFF. Drawing the rest from reference TRBV7-2 and TRBJ1-1, the complete variable domain is GAGVSQSPSNKVTEKGKDVELRCDPISGHTALYWYRQSLGQGLEFLIYFQGNSAPDKSGLPSDRFSAERTGGSVSTLTIQRTQQEDSAVYLCASNRQANTEAFFGQGTRLTVV.

This clone has just a few counts. This chain links TRBV13 with TRBJ2-5; 7 nucleotides align to TRBD2. The J segment lost 1 base and the V segment lost 2 bases, leaving 1 base of the junction unmatched. Germline V lookup: CDR1 PRHDT, CDR2 FYEKMQ (reference sequence). CDR3 length: 14 residues. Written as DNA, the CDR3 is TGTGCCAGCAGCTTACGGGGGGTCCAAGAGACCCAGTACTTC. It translates to CASSLRGVQETQYF.

This chain links TRBV15 with TRBJ1-5; 7 nucleotides agree with TRBD1. The CDR3 is 18 residues long. V shed 0 bases, J shed 4 bases, and the junction held 12 bases outside the gene matches. CDR1 is LNHNV, CDR2 YYDKDF, per germline (reference sequence). The CDR3 is CATSRDSNTGVGNQPQHF. As DNA, the CDR3 is TGTGCCACCAGCAGAGACTCGAATACAGGGGTGGGGAATCAGCCCCAGCATTTT.

The chain recombines TRBV15 with TRBJ1-5; 9 nucleotides agree with TRBD1. The CDR3 totals 17 residues. Germline CDR1 reads LNHNV; CDR2 reads YYDKDF (reference sequence). J gave up 0 bases and V 3 bases, and 6 bases lay outside the gene matches. The CDR3 loop reads CATSRGTGIISNQPQHF. CDR3 coding DNA: TGTGCCACCAGCAGGGGGACAGGGATCATTAGCAATCAGCCCCAGCATTTT.

This chain links TRBV7-2 with TRBJ1-2; D unresolved. CDR1 and CDR2 from the germline V gene are SGHTA and FQGNSA. The CDR3 has 13 amino acids. Trimming removed 2 bases at V and 3 bases at J, with 7 bases between. CDR3 in DNA: TGTGCCAGCAGCTTATCAGGCTACTATGGCTACACCTTC. Its protein is CASSLSGYYGYTF.

The J gene is TRBJ2-1, the V gene TRBV2; 9 nucleotides align to TRBD1. The length of the CDR3 is 13 residues. Looked up from germline, CDR1 is SNHLY and CDR2 is FYNNEI. Trimming at V came to 9 bases and at J to 4 bases, leaving 4 bases not matched to a gene. In DNA, the CDR3 is TGTGCCAGGAAAGGACAGGGGTACAATGAGCAGTTCTTC. Encoded protein: CARKGQGYNEQFF.

J is TRBJ2-1 and V is TRBV11-3, with 14 bases matching TRBD2. The CDR3 loop spans 19 amino acids. From germline, CDR1 is SGHNT and CDR2 YENEEA. Trimming cost V 3 bases and J 8 bases; bases outside gene matches: 15. CDR3 in DNA: TGTGCCAGCAGCTTTCCCGGACTAGCGGGAGGCAAGTCTAGCGATGAGCAGTTCTTC. Protein product: CASSFPGLAGGKSSDEQFF.

The V call is TRBV7-8, the J call TRBJ2-5; D gene uncertain. V lost 1 base and J 1 base, leaving 10 bases between the germline ends. The V gene's germline CDR1 is SGHVS and CDR2 FQNEAQ. The CDR3 is made up of 15 amino acids. In nucleotides, the CDR3 is TGTGCCAGCAGCTTAGTAGAGCAGGTCCAAGAGACCCAGTACTTC. Amino acid sequence: CASSLVEQVQETQYF. Full variable domain (missing parts from reference TRBV7-8 and TRBJ2-5): GAGVSQSPRYKVAKRGQDVALRCDPISGHVSLFWYQQALGQGPEFLTYFQNEAQLDKSGLPSDRFFAERPEGSVSTLKIQRTQQEDSAVYLCASSLVEQVQETQYFGPGTRLLVL.

The gene calls are TRBV7-9 and TRBJ2-7, with 8 positions matching TRBD1. Per germline, CDR1 SEHNR and CDR2 FQNEAQ (reference sequence). J gave up 7 bases and V 0 bases, and 11 bases lay outside the gene matches. This CDR3 comprises 16 residues. CDR3: CASSLATGVISSEQYF. The CDR3 nucleotides are TGTGCCAGCAGCTTAGCGACAGGGGTGATTTCTAGTGAGCAGTACTTC.

The gene calls are TRBV9 and TRBJ1-4; D gene unclear. The V end lost 3 bases, the J end lost 0 bases, and 6 bases lay between the germline ends. CDR1 is SGDLS, CDR2 YYNGEE, per germline. The CDR3 sequence is 14 residues long. DNA of the CDR3: TGTGCCAGCAGCGAGGGAGCAACTAATGAAAAACTGTTTTTT. Translated, it gives CASSEGATNEKLFF.

J is TRBJ2-3 and V is TRBV7-8; 11 bases fit TRBD2. V shed 1 base and J 5 bases; nucleotides not matched to a gene: 8. This CDR3 is built from 17 residues. Germline V gene sequence: CDR1 SGHVS, CDR2 FQNEAQ. The CDR3 DNA reads TGTGCCAGCAGCTTAGAGGAACTAGCGGGGGTAGGAGATACGCAGTATTTT. Translated: CASSLEELAGVGDTQYF.

The chain couples TRBV28 to TRBJ1-2, with TRBD1 matching 11 bases. The germline gives CDR1 MDHEN, CDR2 SYDVKM. The J segment lost 7 bases and the V segment lost 5 bases, leaving 12 bases of the junction unmatched. The CDR3 contains 16 residues. CDR3 loop: CASSLTFGQGAFGYTF. The CDR3 DNA sequence: TGTGCCAGCAGTCTGACCTTTGGACAGGGGGCGTTTGGCTACACCTTC.

The genes are TRBV28 and TRBJ1-1; possible D gene TRBD1, 5 bases. V lost 6 bases and J lost 5, with 7 bases in between. The CDR3 length is 11 residues. Germline V gene sequence: CDR1 MDHEN, CDR2 SYDVKM. The CDR3, as DNA: TGTGCCAGCAGCCGGGGGACTGAAGCTTTCTTT. Amino acid sequence: CASSRGTEAFF.

The gene calls are TRBV7-9 and TRBJ1-3; maybe TRBD1 (5 bases). Germline V gene sequence: CDR1 SEHNR, CDR2 FQNEAQ (reference sequence). The CDR3 totals 16 residues. Trimming stripped 5 bases from V and 0 bases from J, with 14 bases between. The CDR3 bases are TGTGCCAGCAGCGGAGACAGTTTGTCCTCTGGAAACACCATATATTTT. Translation: CASSGDSLSSGNTIYF.

This chain joins TRBV18 and TRBJ2-3; 9 nucleotides agree with TRBD1. V lost 4 bases and J lost 3; bases outside the gene matches: 5. There are 15 residues in the CDR3. Germline CDR1 reads KGHSH; CDR2 reads LQKENI. The CDR3 protein is CASSQDRGKTDTQYF. CDR3 DNA sequence: TGTGCCAGCTCACAGGACAGGGGCAAAACAGATACGCAGTATTTT.

This chain uses TRBV4-2 with TRBJ2-1, with 9 bases lining up with TRBD2. J was trimmed by 5 bases and V by 0 bases; bases with no gene match: 5. The CDR3 totals 16 residues. Germline V CDR1 and CDR2: LGHNA, YNFKEQ. Here the CDR3 reads CASSQDPGTSHNEQFF. The CDR3 DNA is TGTGCCAGCAGCCAAGACCCCGGGACTAGCCACAATGAGCAGTTCTTC.

The chain joins TRBV4-2 to TRBJ1-4; a weak D match, TRBD1 (5 bases). Deletions cut 1 base from V and 10 bases from J, with 16 bases between. CDR1 and CDR2 from the germline V gene are LGHNA and YNFKEQ. CDR3 length: 15 amino acids. Here the CDR3 reads CASSQALRAEGKLFF. CDR3 coding DNA: TGTGCCAGCAGCCAAGCCCTCAGGGCGGAGGGAAAACTGTTTTTT.

The chain uses TRBV27 and TRBJ2-7; D perhaps matches TRBD2 (6 bases). In germline, CDR1 is MNHEY, CDR2 SMNVEV (reference sequence). V lost 5 bases, J lost 0 bases, and 20 bases lay in between. CDR3 length: 17 residues. This CDR3 reads CASSPLGAGPSSYEQYF. CDR3 coding DNA: TGTGCCAGCAGTCCATTAGGGGCGGGACCGAGCTCCTACGAGCAGTACTTC.

The J gene is TRBJ1-2, the V gene TRBV28; 7 bases are shared with TRBD1. This CDR3 is built from 13 residues. Germline loops: CDR1 MDHEN, CDR2 SYDVKM. V lost 6 bases and J lost 2; bases outside the gene matches: 3. The DNA for the CDR3 is TGTGCCAGCAGGCGGGACAGCAACTATGGCTACACCTTC. Translating gives CASRRDSNYGYTF.